This T cell receptor (beta chain) derives from a study of blood T cell repertoires in COVID-19. The wider study: T cells, B-cell-depleted T cells, or PBMCs provided the cDNA or gDNA that served as material.

Sequencing was performed with immunoSEQ multiplex PCR; in TCRdb, only in-frame clones are kept and a portion is missing. The sample lists just over 90,000 clones, roughly 88% occurring once. CDR1 and CDR2 (germline): SGHRS, YFSETQ. Trimming cost V 0 bases and J 10 bases, with 23 bases left between them. The CDR3 extends over 18 amino acids. The V gene is TRBV5-1, the J gene TRBJ1-6, with a weak D call TRBD1 (6 bases). Sequences were obtained from peripheral blood. The TCR comes from a human donor with active COVID-19. The donor label of this sample is uncertain. The CDR3 sequence: CASSLDRVTPKGNSPLHF. The CDR3 nucleotides read TGCGCCAGCAGCTTGGACAGGGTTACGCCGAAAGGGAACTCACCCCTCCACTTT.